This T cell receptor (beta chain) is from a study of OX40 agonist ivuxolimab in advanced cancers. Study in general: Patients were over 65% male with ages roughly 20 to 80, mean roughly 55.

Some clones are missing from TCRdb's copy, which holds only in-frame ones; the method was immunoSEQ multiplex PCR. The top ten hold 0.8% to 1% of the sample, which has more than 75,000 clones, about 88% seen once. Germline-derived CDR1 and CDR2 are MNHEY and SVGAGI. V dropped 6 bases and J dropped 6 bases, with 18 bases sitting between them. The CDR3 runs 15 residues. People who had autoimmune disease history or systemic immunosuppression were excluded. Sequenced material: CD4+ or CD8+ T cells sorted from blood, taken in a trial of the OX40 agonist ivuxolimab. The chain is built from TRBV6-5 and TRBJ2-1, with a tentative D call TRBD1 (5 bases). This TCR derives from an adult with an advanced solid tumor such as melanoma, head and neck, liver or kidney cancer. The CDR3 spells CASSLGQGRANEQFF. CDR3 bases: TGTGCCAGCAGCCTTGGGCAGGGAAGGGCCAATGAGCAGTTCTTC.